The 28 T cell receptor beta chains presented below share a single source sample, sequenced in a study of cytomegalovirus exposure and HLA in healthy donors. With 60 Vbeta and 13 Jbeta primers, the PCR was carried out. TCRdb keeps only in-frame clones here, not all; method: immunoSEQ multiplex PCR. The table includes approximately 190,000 clones, approximately 70% detected once. Sequenced material: PBMCs. These receptors came from a young woman in good health and CMV-seronegative.

This chain joins TRBV5-1 and TRBJ1-2, with 10 bases matching TRBD1. The CDR3 totals 14 residues. Germline CDR1 reads SGHRS; CDR2 reads YFSETQ. V shed 0 bases, J shed 8 bases, and the junction held 4 bases outside the gene matches. The CDR3: CASSLETGGGGYTF. As DNA, the CDR3 is TGCGCCAGCAGCTTGGAGACAGGGGGCGGGGGCTACACCTTC.

This clone was observed a few times. The chain recombines TRBV2 with TRBJ2-5; 8 bases are a match to TRBD1. CDR1 SNHLY and CDR2 FYNNEI come from the germline V gene. J gave up 5 bases and V 2 bases, and 4 bases lay outside the gene matches. The CDR3 has 14 residues. CDR3 in DNA: TGTGCCAGCAGTGAAAGATACAGGGGGGAGACCCAGTACTTC. It yields the protein CASSERYRGETQYF.

The chain combines TRBV2 with TRBJ2-5; 11 bases map to TRBD2. V gave up 7 bases and J gave up 5 bases; unmatched junction bases: 3. The CDR3 spans 13 residues. The V gene's germline CDR1 is SNHLY and CDR2 FYNNEI. CDR3 nucleotides: TGTGCCAGCAATAGACTAGCGGGGGAGACCCAGTACTTC. This gives the protein CASNRLAGETQYF.

This clone was detected only a few times. This sequence joins TRBV9 and TRBJ2-5; TRBD1 might be the D (6 bases). The J call is uncertain, as TRBJ2-7 better fits the DNA end. The length of the CDR3 is 15 residues. Germline CDR1 reads SGDLS; CDR2 reads YYNGEE. CDR3 coding DNA: TGTGCCAGCAGCGACTCAGGGGTTTCATTGAACGAGCAGTACTTC. Translated: CASSDSGVSLNEQYF.

About this clone itself: Germline is not matched at one junction end, which may reflect a read error. This rearrangement joins TRBV25-1 to TRBJ2-3, with D perhaps TRBD2 (5 bases). Germline V CDR1 and CDR2: MGHDK, SYGVNS. This CDR3 contains 15 residues. The CDR3 loop is CASSELGGGTDTRYF. The CDR3 nucleotides read TGTGCCAGCAGTGAATTGGGCGGAGGCACAGATACGCGGTATTTT.

The V gene is TRBV2, the J gene TRBJ2-7; 8 bases align to TRBD2. V trimming: 6 bases; J trimming: 2 bases; junction bases outside the gene matches: 9. This CDR3 has 15 amino acids. Per the germline V gene, CDR1 is SNHLY and CDR2 is FYNNEI. The DNA for the CDR3 is TGTGCCAGCAGGATTAGCGGGGTCCCCACCTACGAGCAGTACTTC. Translated: CASRISGVPTYEQYF.

In nucleotides, the CDR3 is TGTGCCAGCGGCGGGCAGACACCATGGGATCAGCCCCAGCATTTT. It yields the protein CASGGQTPWDQPQHF. The V and J genes are TRBV6-5 and TRBJ1-5; D ambiguous. The CDR3 extends over 15 amino acids. Germline V gene data show CDR1 as MNHEY and CDR2 as SVGAGI. Trimming removed 8 bases at V and 5 bases at J, with 19 bases between.

The chain joins TRBV19 to TRBJ2-2, with D possibly being TRBD2 (5 bases). V was cut by 1 base and J by 6 bases, with 15 bases left in between. CDR3 length: 16 residues. In germline, CDR1 is LNHDA, CDR2 SQIVND (reference sequence). The CDR3 DNA follows: TGTGCCAGTAGTATAGGGAGGCTGCTAGAACCCGGGGAGCTGTTTTTT. Translating it yields CASSIGRLLEPGELFF.

This sequence joins TRBV10-2 and TRBJ2-1; D perhaps matches TRBD1 (6 bases). The CDR3 length is 15 residues. Per germline, CDR1 WSHSY and CDR2 SAAADI. V dropped 6 bases and J dropped 1 base, with 13 bases sitting between them. Here the CDR3 reads CASRYQGYSYNEQFF. The CDR3 nucleotides read TGCGCCAGCAGGTACCAGGGGTATTCCTACAATGAGCAGTTCTTC.

The chain has TRBV14 and TRBJ2-4, with TRBD1 as a possible D gene (5 bases). V gave up 2 bases and J gave up 5 bases, with 10 bases separating them. The CDR3 is made up of 14 amino acids. Germline V lookup: CDR1 SGHDN, CDR2 FVKESK. The CDR3 loop is CASSQFSGQNIQYF. The CDR3 coding sequence is TGTGCCAGCAGCCAATTCTCAGGGCAAAACATTCAGTACTTC.

The rearrangement uses TRBV10-3 and TRBJ2-1; possible D gene TRBD2, 5 bases. CDR1 ENHRY and CDR2 SYGVKD come from the germline V gene. The V gene lost 4 bases and the J gene lost 7 bases, with 17 bases spanning the gap. CDR3 size: 15 residues. The CDR3 sequence is CAISGQRSTGNEQFF. The DNA for the CDR3 is TGTGCCATCAGTGGGCAGCGGTCTACTGGGAATGAGCAGTTCTTC.

This clone was recorded a few times. The J gene is TRBJ2-7, the V gene TRBV11-2; 10 positions agree with TRBD2. Per germline, CDR1 SGHAT and CDR2 FQNNGV. There are 16 residues in the CDR3. After removal of 3 bases from V and 3 bases from J, the junction contained 8 bases not matched to a gene. CDR3 DNA sequence: TGTGCCAGCAGCTTCCTTCTAGCGGGAGAGGGCTACGAGCAGTACTTC. This sequence encodes CASSFLLAGEGYEQYF.

This sequence joins TRBV18 and TRBJ2-7; TRBD1 might be the D (7 bases). Germline V gene data show CDR1 as KGHSH and CDR2 as LQKENI. V dropped 5 bases and J dropped 3 bases, with 17 bases sitting between them. The CDR3 contains 15 residues. The CDR3 bases are TGTGCCAGCTCAGAGGCGGGACAGACCAACTACGAGCAGTACTTC. It translates to CASSEAGQTNYEQYF.

This clone was counted between two and nine times. The chain joins TRBV9 to TRBJ1-1, with 9 bases that match TRBD1. The CDR3 length is 15 residues. V lost 1 base to trimming and J lost 5 bases; unmatched junction nucleotides: 6. Germline values: CDR1 SGDLS, CDR2 YYNGEE. The CDR3, as DNA: TGTGCCAGCAGCGTACTTGGGACAGGGCAAACTGAAGCTTTCTTT. It yields the protein CASSVLGTGQTEAFF.

The J gene is TRBJ1-4, the V gene TRBV29-1; D is undetermined. The V end lost 2 bases, the J end lost 10 bases, and 14 bases lay between the germline ends. The CDR3 covers 13 residues. Per the germline V gene, CDR1 is SQVTM and CDR2 is ANQGSEA. CDR3 sequence (DNA): TGCAGCGTTGAACGGAGTGGGAGCGGAAAACTGTTTTTT. It codes for CSVERSGSGKLFF.

Worth noting for this clone: The same CDR3 arises from other DNA sequences in this sample as well. This chain connects TRBV29-1 to TRBJ1-2, with 8 bases fitting TRBD1. V lost 4 bases and J lost 2; bases outside the gene matches: 3. Germline loops: CDR1 SQVTM, CDR2 ANQGSEA. This CDR3 is 13 amino acids long. CDR3 sequence reads: CSVGQGTNYGYTF. The CDR3 bases are TGCAGCGTTGGACAGGGGACCAACTATGGCTACACCTTC.

This chain links TRBV6-7 with TRBJ1-2; 8 bases are shared with TRBD1. TRBV6-7 is placed among ORFs of uncertain function. There are 16 residues in the CDR3. After removal of 6 bases from V and 4 bases from J, the junction contained 13 bases not matched to a gene. Here the CDR3 reads CASRTGRTGGSYGYTF. The CDR3 DNA follows: TGTGCCAGCAGGACCGGGAGAACAGGGGGGAGCTATGGCTACACCTTC.

This chain links TRBV11-2 with TRBJ1-1; D gene uncertain. In germline, CDR1 is SGHAT, CDR2 FQNNGV. CDR3 length: 13 residues. The V end was cut by 6 bases, the J end by 0 bases, with 8 bases between. CDR3 DNA sequence: TGTGCCAGCAGTTCATTTTTGAACACTGAAGCTTTCTTT. Its translation is CASSSFLNTEAFF.

The rearrangement joins TRBV10-3 to TRBJ1-2; D is unclear. Trimming removed 4 bases from V and 8 bases from J, with 17 bases in between. CDR3 size: 14 residues. The germline gives CDR1 ENHRY, CDR2 SYGVKD. The CDR3: CAISGDGQIGGYTF. The CDR3 DNA reads as TGTGCCATCAGTGGCGACGGTCAGATCGGGGGCTACACCTTC.

This clone was seen more than once but under ten times. The CDR3 region has the DNA TGTGCCAGCAGTCTCCTCGCGACCGGGAATCAGCCCCAGCATTTT. Its protein product is CASSLLATGNQPQHF. The V call is TRBV2, the J call TRBJ1-5; D is undetermined. Germline values: CDR1 SNHLY, CDR2 FYNNEI. CDR3 length equals 15 residues. Trimming cost V 5 bases and J 4 bases, with 15 bases left between them.

This chain uses TRBV11-2 with TRBJ1-1; 7 bases are a match to TRBD1. This CDR3 contains 17 residues. The germline V gene encodes CDR1 SGHAT and CDR2 FQNNGV. V trimming: 6 bases; J trimming: 0 bases; junction bases outside the gene matches: 13. The CDR3 sequence: CASRRLDREHMNTEAFF. CDR3 bases: TGTGCCAGCAGGCGTTTAGACAGGGAGCACATGAACACTGAAGCTTTCTTT.

This clone was seen a handful of times. The chain uses TRBV30 and TRBJ2-1; maybe TRBD1 (6 bases). CDR1 GTSNPN and CDR2 SVGIG come from the germline V gene (reference sequence). V was shortened by 0 bases and J by 7 bases, with 16 bases between the two germline ends. The CDR3 totals 15 residues. CDR3 DNA: TGTGCCTGGAGTGTTCTCACCCGACAGGTGAATGAGCAGTTCTTC. Protein product: CAWSVLTRQVNEQFF.

The V and J genes are TRBV9 and TRBJ2-2; TRBD1 matches at 8 bases. Germline V gene lookup returns CDR1 SGDLS and CDR2 YYNGEE. The trim removed 2 bases at V and 4 bases at J, leaving 10 bases unmatched. The CDR3 contains 17 residues. The CDR3 coding sequence is TGTGCCAGCAGCGTCCTACCGACAGGGGCGGGCACCGGGGAGCTGTTTTTT. Amino acids: CASSVLPTGAGTGELFF.

This clone was observed once. The chain recombines TRBV5-4 with TRBJ1-2; 9 bases map to TRBD1. V trimming: 4 bases; J trimming: 4 bases; junction bases outside the gene matches: 8. Germline CDR1 reads SGHNT; CDR2 reads YYREEE (reference sequence). The CDR3 runs 15 residues. The DNA for the CDR3 is TGTGCCAGCAGCGGGTTTCCGACAGGGGGCTATGGCTACACCTTC. Residues: CASSGFPTGGYGYTF.

V usage is TRBV6-6 and J usage is TRBJ1-5; 8 positions match TRBD1. This CDR3 region has 14 residues. Germline V gives CDR1 MNHNY, CDR2 SVGAGI (reference sequence). V shed 8 bases and J 4 bases; nucleotides not matched to a gene: 7. CDR3 sequence (DNA): TGTGCCAGCCTTGGACAGGGTCTGAATCAGCCCCAGCATTTT. Translated: CASLGQGLNQPQHF.

This chain links TRBV7-2 with TRBJ1-5; the D gene is possibly TRBD1 (5 bases). V was cut by 2 bases and J by 3 bases, with 11 bases left in between. Germline V CDR1 and CDR2: SGHTA, FQGNSA. This CDR3 is built from 15 residues. The CDR3 coding sequence is TGTGCCAGCAGCTTATGGGGGGACCCCAATCAGCCCCAGCATTTT. This sequence encodes CASSLWGDPNQPQHF.

The CDR3 coding sequence is TGTGCCTCCCAAGCGGGAGAAAGGGATGAGCAGTTCTTC. Residues: CASQAGERDEQFF. The chain carries TRBV10-3 and TRBJ2-1; 8 bases match TRBD2. The CDR3 has 13 amino acids. Trimming removed 11 bases from V and 8 bases from J; junction bases left unmatched: 11. CDR1 and CDR2 (germline): ENHRY, SYGVKD.

The rearrangement joins TRBV19 to TRBJ2-1, with 12 bases aligning to TRBD2. The CDR3 extends over 16 amino acids. The germline V gene has CDR1 LNHDA and CDR2 SQIVND (reference sequence). With 5 bases clipped from V and 8 bases from J, the junction kept 10 bases outside the gene matches. The CDR3, as DNA: TGTGCCAGTAGTTCTAGCGGGAGGGTCTCTCGGTATGAGCAGTTCTTC. This encodes CASSSSGRVSRYEQFF.